Below are 15 T cell receptor beta chains sequenced from a single sample in a study of lymphopenia after photon versus proton radiotherapy. Generated by immunoSEQ multiplex PCR, the TCRdb table keeps only in-frame clones and is missing some. The sample shows about 18,000 clones, under 95% of them seen only once. The sequencing here drew on peripheral blood, taken from a patient treated with photon-based radiotherapy. The receptors stem from a woman aged 40 to 49 with cholangiocarcinoma.

V gene TRBV5-1 combines with J gene TRBJ1-5, with D perhaps TRBD1 (5 bases). The CDR3 has 14 amino acids. The germline CDR1 and CDR2 sequences are SGHRS and YFSETQ. Deletions cut 1 base from V and 8 bases from J, with 13 bases between. The CDR3 nucleotides read TGCGCCAGCAGCTTGATGGGGCGGGCAGAGCCCCAGCATTTT. Its translation is CASSLMGRAEPQHF. The whole variable domain, filled in from reference TRBV5-1 and TRBJ1-5, reads KAGVTQTPRYLIKTRGQQVTLSCSPISGHRSVSWYQQTPGQGLQFLFEYFSETQRNKGNFPGRFSGRQFSNSRSEMNVSTLELGDSALYLCASSLMGRAEPQHFGDGTRLSIL.

The chain's CDR3 is CASGPGTGTRETQYF. The CDR3 nucleotides are TGTGCTAGTGGCCCGGGGACAGGGACAAGAGAGACCCAGTACTTC. This chain uses TRBV12-5 with TRBJ2-5, with 9 bases that match TRBD1. V lost 6 bases, J lost 4 bases, and 9 bases stayed unmatched. The CDR3 extends over 15 amino acids. In germline, CDR1 is LGHNT, CDR2 FRNRAP.

This clone was observed a few times. The chain joins TRBV7-2 to TRBJ1-1; no firm D call. This CDR3 is built from 15 residues. V was trimmed by 1 base and J by 0 bases, leaving 9 bases between them. CDR1 and CDR2 (germline): SGHTA, FQGNSA. CDR3 loop: CASSLGAAMNTEAFF. In DNA form, the CDR3 reads TGTGCCAGCAGCTTAGGGGCGGCCATGAACACTGAAGCTTTCTTT.

This clone was found once. The genes are TRBV29-1 and TRBJ2-3; no reliable D call. The CDR3 extends over 15 amino acids. Deletions cut 0 bases from V and 1 base from J, with 11 bases between. CDR1 and CDR2 (germline): SQVTM, ANQGSEA. The CDR3: CSVEDLVAGTDTQYF. The CDR3 DNA reads as TGCAGCGTTGAAGATCTGGTGGCGGGCACAGATACGCAGTATTTT.

The genes are TRBV5-4 and TRBJ1-1; TRBD1 matches 7 bases. The CDR3 has 15 amino acids. CDR1 and CDR2 from the germline V gene are SGHNT and YYREEE (reference sequence). Trimming cost V 4 bases and J 1 base; bases outside gene matches: 7. CDR3 coding DNA: TGTGCCAGCAGCATCAGGGGGGCGCAGAACACTGAAGCTTTCTTT. Translated, it gives CASSIRGAQNTEAFF.

The chain uses TRBV9 and TRBJ2-7, with a possible D match to TRBD2 (7 bases). V was trimmed by 0 bases and J by 3 bases, leaving 10 bases between them. Germline CDR1 SGDLS, CDR2 YYNGEE. The CDR3 extends over 14 amino acids. The CDR3 coding sequence is TGTGCCAGCAGCGTAGGGGGAGGGGGCTACGAGCAGTACTTC. As protein: CASSVGGGGYEQYF.

The chain uses TRBV21-1 and TRBJ1-6. TRBV21-1 is marked as a pseudogene. The CDR3 totals 15 residues. CDR3 in amino acids: CAITGGKGISSPLHF. The CDR3 DNA sequence: TGTGCCATCACGGGGGGGAAGGGGATCTCTTCACCCCTCCACTTT.

This rearrangement joins TRBV2 to TRBJ2-3; D uncertain. This CDR3 region has 12 residues. Germline V gene sequence: CDR1 SNHLY, CDR2 FYNNEI. The V end was cut by 8 bases, the J end by 0 bases, with 6 bases between. Written as DNA, the CDR3 is TGTGCCAGCGCCGGGAGCACAGATACGCAGTATTTT. It codes for CASAGSTDTQYF.

This chain connects TRBV30 to TRBJ2-3; 9 nucleotides line up with TRBD2. J was trimmed by 4 bases and V by 3 bases; bases with no gene match: 2. This CDR3 spans 13 amino acids. Germline values: CDR1 GTSNPN, CDR2 SVGIG (reference sequence). CDR3 in DNA: TGTGCCTGGAGAGGACTAGCGTCAGATACGCAGTATTTT. It translates to CAWRGLASDTQYF.

The J gene is TRBJ2-3, the V gene TRBV4-2; 9 bases are shared with TRBD2. The germline gives CDR1 LGHNA, CDR2 YNFKEQ. V shed 0 bases, J shed 5 bases, and the junction held 6 bases outside the gene matches. The CDR3 runs to 16 residues. Written as DNA, the CDR3 is TGTGCCAGCAGCCAAGATTGGGCTAGCGGGATAGATACGCAGTATTTT. As protein: CASSQDWASGIDTQYF.

V is TRBV28 and J is TRBJ2-3; TRBD2 matches at 9 bases. V shed 5 bases and J 4 bases; nucleotides not matched to a gene: 13. Germline-derived CDR1 and CDR2 are MDHEN and SYDVKM. The CDR3 extends over 17 amino acids. The CDR3 reads CASSHPPGLAVPDTQYF. As DNA, the CDR3 is TGTGCCAGCAGTCACCCACCGGGACTAGCAGTTCCAGATACGCAGTATTTT.

V and J are TRBV5-1 and TRBJ2-7; TRBD2 matches at 15 bases. V shed 4 bases, J shed 5 bases, and the junction held 4 bases outside the gene matches. Germline CDR1 and CDR2: SGHRS and YFSETQ. This CDR3 is built from 15 residues. CDR3 sequence (DNA): TGCGCCAGCAGCAGGACTAGCGGGAGGGGTCACGAGCAGTACTTC. Translated: CASSRTSGRGHEQYF.

This chain connects TRBV19 to TRBJ2-7, with D possibly matching TRBD1 (6 bases). With 6 bases removed from V and 1 base from J, the gap between germline ends came to 10 bases. From germline, CDR1 is LNHDA and CDR2 SQIVND (reference sequence). This CDR3 has 13 amino acids. For the CDR3, the DNA is TGTGCCAGTAGCTGGACAGCGTCCTACGAGCAGTACTTC. Amino acid sequence: CASSWTASYEQYF.

The chain carries TRBV11-2 and TRBJ1-5; D perhaps matches TRBD1 (6 bases). From germline, CDR1 is SGHAT and CDR2 FQNNGV. The CDR3 runs 15 residues. V was pared by 4 bases and J by 2 bases, with 12 bases between. Here the CDR3 reads CASSSTGFGNQPQHF. Written as DNA, the CDR3 is TGTGCCAGCAGCTCTACAGGGTTTGGCAATCAGCCCCAGCATTTT.

The chain employs TRBV18 and TRBJ1-4; 11 bases line up with TRBD1. The CDR3 loop spans 17 amino acids. V trimming: 5 bases; J trimming: 5 bases; junction bases outside the gene matches: 10. Germline CDR1 is KGHSH and CDR2 is LQKENI. Written as DNA, the CDR3 is TGTGCCAGCTCAAAGGACAGGGGGCCTCCTCACAATGAAAAACTGTTTTTT. This sequence encodes CASSKDRGPPHNEKLFF.